This TCR beta chain was captured in a study of shared clonotypes between healthy human individuals. Study context: Every donor yielded three CD4 naive, three CD4 memory, two CD8 naive and one CD8 memory plate. Findings of the study overall: Memory subsets generally showed smaller estimated richness than naive subsets did. Several donors showed sharing of 4.5% to 5% of naive CD4 clonotypes.

With respect to this clone: The target antigen is unknown.

This table comes from immunoSEQ multiplex PCR, and its TCRdb copy is limited to in-frame clones, with some not included. The table lists around 88,000 clones, roughly three quarters of them singletons. V was trimmed by 1 base and J by 5 bases, leaving 12 bases between them. Germline V lookup: CDR1 GTSNPN, CDR2 SVGIG (reference sequence). The CDR3 totals 13 residues. The source of this sequence is a man aged 30 to 39 in good health. Sequencing input: memory CD8+ T cells sorted from blood. Noted subset: CD45RO+ cells pooled with CCR7-negative TemRA cells. This chain connects TRBV30 to TRBJ2-7; no reliable D call. The CDR3 nucleotides are TGTGCCTGGAGTGGTGACATCTCGGACGAGCAGTACTTC. The encoded protein is CAWSGDISDEQYF. Drawing the rest from reference TRBV30 and TRBJ2-7, the complete variable domain is SQTIHQWPATLVQPVGSPLSLECTVEGTSNPNLYWYRQAAGRGLQLLFYSVGIGQISSEVPQNLSASRPQDRQFILSSKKLLLSDSGFYLCAWSGDISDEQYFGPGTRLTVT.